The entry below gives a single T cell receptor beta chain sequence along with its context. Germline loops: CDR1 GTSNPN, CDR2 SVGIG (reference sequence). The ends lost 0 bases at V and 4 bases at J; junction bases unmatched: 8. This CDR3 comprises 15 residues. The Seattle patients, enrolled during active infection, were followed longitudinally. This sample is drawn from a study of blood T cell repertoires in COVID-19. Across the whole study: Italy, Spain and the United States were the sources of the convalescent and acute COVID-19 samples.

Libraries were prepared by immunoSEQ multiplex PCR; TCRdb keeps only in-frame clonotypes and omits some of them. The sample carries 100,000 to 150,000 clones, more than 90% recorded once. The origin of this receptor is a man between 60 and 75 years old with COVID-19, enrolled during active disease. The chain combines TRBV30 with TRBJ1-2; 7 bases match TRBD1. The sample comprised peripheral blood. CDR3: CAWSVRRGLGYGYTF. The CDR3 DNA sequence: TGTGCCTGGAGTGTCCGAAGGGGGCTCGGCTATGGCTACACCTTC.